The 25 T cell receptor beta chains below all came from one sample that was sequenced in a study of memory CD4+ T cells and cytomegalovirus serostatus. Single viable CD3+CD4+CD8-CD45RO+ cells were sorted as the memory CD4+ T cells. The data were produced by immunoSEQ multiplex PCR, yet TCRdb's version contains in-frame clones alone and is incomplete. There are some 64,000 clones in the sample; 75% to 90% occur only once, and roughly 0.95% lies in the top ten. Input material: memory CD4+ T cells from blood. These receptors all stem from an adult in good health and CMV-seronegative.

V gene TRBV5-1 combines with J gene TRBJ2-7, with 12 bases fitting TRBD1. The germline V gene has CDR1 SGHRS and CDR2 YFSETQ. This CDR3 is built from 17 residues. The trim removed 1 base at V and 5 bases at J, leaving 10 bases unmatched. CDR3 nucleotides: TGCGCCAGCAGCTTGAGAGGATTCGGGACAGGGGGCGACGAGCAGTACTTC. Translating it yields CASSLRGFGTGGDEQYF. Complete variable domain (other parts from reference TRBV5-1 and TRBJ2-7): KAGVTQTPRYLIKTRGQQVTLSCSPISGHRSVSWYQQTPGQGLQFLFEYFSETQRNKGNFPGRFSGRQFSNSRSEMNVSTLELGDSALYLCASSLRGFGTGGDEQYFGPGTRLTVT.

The chain combines TRBV7-2 with TRBJ2-3; TRBD2 agrees at 12 bases. The germline CDR1 and CDR2 sequences are SGHTA and FQGNSA. The CDR3 extends over 19 amino acids. CDR3 sequence: CGFSGFLASGGESTDTQYF. The CDR3 DNA reads as TGTGGGTTCTCGGGTTTCTTGGCTAGCGGGGGGGAAAGCACAGATACGCAGTATTTT.

The V call is TRBV7-2, the J call TRBJ2-1; 10 bases align to TRBD2. This CDR3 is built from 16 residues. Germline assignment: CDR1 SGHTA and CDR2 FQGNSA. J lost 2 bases, V lost 2 bases, and 3 bases had no gene match. CDR3: CASSLSGGATYNEQFF. CDR3 in DNA: TGTGCCAGCAGCTTAAGCGGGGGGGCCACCTACAATGAGCAGTTCTTC.

V and J are TRBV18 and TRBJ1-1; D unclear. Looked up from germline, CDR1 is KGHSH and CDR2 is LQKENI. The CDR3 is 16 amino acids. V shed 6 bases and J shed 0 bases, with 17 bases lying between them. CDR3 amino acids: CASSPVYRVVNTEAFF. The CDR3 DNA reads as TGTGCCAGCTCTCCGGTGTACCGAGTGGTGAACACTGAAGCTTTCTTT.

This rearrangement joins TRBV10-3 to TRBJ2-3; 9 nucleotides line up with TRBD2. V dropped 4 bases and J dropped 6; count of bases not matched to a gene: 8. From germline, CDR1 is ENHRY and CDR2 SYGVKD. CDR3 length: 15 residues. The CDR3 nucleotides read TGTGCCATCAGTGCCGGGACTAGCCGGAGGGATACGCAGTATTTT. Protein: CAISAGTSRRDTQYF.

As DNA, the CDR3 is TGTGCCAGCTCACAGGGGGCGAACACTGAAGCTTTCTTT. Residues: CASSQGANTEAFF. The rearrangement uses TRBV18 and TRBJ1-1; the match to TRBD1 covers 7 bases. V lost 4 bases to trimming and J lost 1 base; unmatched junction nucleotides: 0. Germline CDR1 and CDR2: KGHSH and LQKENI. CDR3 length equals 13 residues.

The chain combines TRBV6-1 with TRBJ2-2; a possible D gene is TRBD2 (6 bases). Germline V gene data show CDR1 as MNHNS and CDR2 as SASEGT. This CDR3 is built from 15 residues. Trimming pared 6 bases from V and 5 bases from J, leaving 16 bases between. DNA of the CDR3: TGTGCCAGCAGCGGGGGACTGAGGCGAACCGGGGAGCTGTTTTTT. Translated: CASSGGLRRTGELFF.

In this sample, this clone turned up a few times. The V and J genes are TRBV6-5 and TRBJ1-2; TRBD1 agrees at 7 bases. The CDR3 consists of 15 residues. Germline V CDR1 and CDR2: MNHEY, SVGAGI. Trimming cost V 0 bases and J 3 bases; bases outside gene matches: 4. The CDR3 protein is CASSYSQGDHYGYTF. The CDR3 nucleotides read TGTGCCAGCAGTTACTCCCAGGGGGATCACTATGGCTACACCTTC.

The chain has TRBV7-8 and TRBJ2-7; 8 bases agree with TRBD2. CDR3 length: 14 amino acids. V was clipped by 2 bases and J by 3 bases; unmatched bases: 3. Germline loops: CDR1 SGHVS, CDR2 FQNEAQ. CDR3 sequence: CASSLREGVYEQYF. CDR3 coding DNA: TGTGCCAGCAGCTTACGGGAGGGAGTCTACGAGCAGTACTTC.

For this clone: This same CDR3 is encoded by further DNA sequences in the sample. V gene TRBV5-1 combines with J gene TRBJ1-5; 9 positions agree with TRBD1. The CDR3 runs 15 residues. The germline V gene has CDR1 SGHRS and CDR2 YFSETQ. Germline trimming cut 2 bases from V and 4 bases from J; bases unmatched to any gene: 4. As DNA, the CDR3 is TGCGCCAGCAGCTTAGAAGGACAGGGGAATCAGCCCCAGCATTTT. Its protein is CASSLEGQGNQPQHF.

The J gene is TRBJ1-2, the V gene TRBV30; D ambiguous. V lost 8 bases to trimming and J lost 2 bases, with 9 bases between them. Germline-derived CDR1 and CDR2 are GTSNPN and SVGIG (reference sequence). The CDR3 loop spans 11 amino acids. This CDR3 is CARTENYGYTF. CDR3 bases: TGTGCCAGGACGGAGAACTATGGCTACACCTTC.

This clone came up once. The CDR3 region has the DNA TGCGCCAGCAGTGAGTCGCAGCGGGGGCTCTACAATGAGCAGTTCTTC. This codes for CASSESQRGLYNEQFF. The chain employs TRBV10-1 and TRBJ2-1; 8 bases fit TRBD2. The length of the CDR3 is 16 residues. Unmatched junction bases numbered 4, after V lost 0 bases and J lost 3 bases. Germline V gene lookup returns CDR1 WNHNN and CDR2 SYGVQD (reference sequence).

The chain links TRBV5-6 to TRBJ2-7; TRBD2 is a possible D gene (6 bases). Trimming removed 3 bases from V and 0 bases from J, with 19 bases in between. CDR1 and CDR2 from the germline V gene are SGHDT and YYEEEE. There are 17 residues in the CDR3. The CDR3 bases are TGTGCCAGCAGCTCCCTATATACGGGAGCCCACTCCTACGAGCAGTACTTC. It yields the protein CASSSLYTGAHSYEQYF.

V and J are TRBV18 and TRBJ1-5; 7 nucleotides agree with TRBD1. The V segment lost 5 bases and the J segment 5 bases; nucleotides outside the gene matches: 3. This CDR3 is built from 13 residues. Per germline, CDR1 KGHSH and CDR2 LQKENI. In nucleotides, the CDR3 is TGTGCCAGCTCAACCACAGGGGATCAGCCCCAGCATTTT. This sequence encodes CASSTTGDQPQHF. The variable domain in full, with the rest retrieved from reference TRBV18 and TRBJ1-5, is NAGVMQNPRHLVRRRGQEARLRCSPMKGHSHVYWYRQLPEEGLKFMVYLQKENIIDESGMPKERFSAEFPKEGPSILRIQQVVRGDSAAYFCASSTTGDQPQHFGDGTRLSIL.

The chain combines TRBV11-2 with TRBJ2-5; 7 bases fit TRBD1. The V gene's germline CDR1 is SGHAT and CDR2 FQNNGV. Germline trimming cut 1 base from V and 5 bases from J; bases unmatched to any gene: 7. This CDR3 spans 15 amino acids. For the CDR3, the DNA is TGTGCCAGCAGCTTAGGGTCAGGGGGTGTTGAGACCCAGTACTTC. It codes for CASSLGSGGVETQYF.

J is TRBJ1-3 and V is TRBV2; D is unresolved. Trimming removed 6 bases from V and 0 bases from J, with 15 bases in between. CDR3 length: 16 amino acids. Looked up from germline, CDR1 is SNHLY and CDR2 is FYNNEI. The CDR3 coding sequence is TGTGCCAGCAGCGGTAACCGACGGAACTCTGGAAACACCATATATTTT. This encodes CASSGNRRNSGNTIYF.

V and J are TRBV27 and TRBJ1-3; TRBD1 matches at 8 bases. CDR3 length equals 15 residues. The germline V gene has CDR1 MNHEY and CDR2 SMNVEV (reference sequence). V gave up 4 bases and J gave up 4 bases; unmatched junction bases: 6. The CDR3 coding sequence is TGTGCCAGCAGTTCCAGGACAGGGTTGGGAAACACCATATATTTT. The encoded protein is CASSSRTGLGNTIYF.

This clone is classed as medium-sized. This rearrangement joins TRBV7-3 to TRBJ2-3; no clear D gene. Between the trimmed V and J ends, which lost 1 base and 0 bases, there was a span of 5 bases. The CDR3 loop spans 14 amino acids. Germline V CDR1 and CDR2: SGHTA, FQGTGA. The CDR3 DNA is TGTGCCAGCAGCTTAAGCTGGAGCACAGATACGCAGTATTTT. Protein: CASSLSWSTDTQYF.

This clone was found once. The chain joins TRBV7-2 to TRBJ1-1, with unresolved D. Trimming removed 5 bases at V and 2 bases at J, with 15 bases between. The CDR3 loop spans 15 amino acids. Per the germline V gene, CDR1 is SGHTA and CDR2 is FQGNSA. The CDR3 nucleotides read TGTGCCAGCAGCCCAACTTACCCGGGTAACACTGAAGCTTTCTTT. Translated, it gives CASSPTYPGNTEAFF.

The genes are TRBV6-1 and TRBJ2-3; unclear D gene. Germline values: CDR1 MNHNS, CDR2 SASEGT. The CDR3 runs 15 residues. Trimming stripped 4 bases from V and 3 bases from J, with 14 bases between. The CDR3 DNA reads as TGTGCCAGCAGTGTAGTTTGGAGTATTACAGATACGCAGTATTTT. This translates into CASSVVWSITDTQYF.

The chain carries TRBV4-1 and TRBJ2-2, with no clear D. V gave up 1 base and J gave up 5 bases, with 5 bases separating them. The CDR3 is 13 amino acids. CDR1 and CDR2 (germline): MGHRA, YSYEKL. DNA of the CDR3: TGCGCCAGCAGCCAAGTGGGTACCGGGGAGCTGTTTTTT. Its translation: CASSQVGTGELFF.

This clone was seen just once. The chain couples TRBV28 to TRBJ1-2, with 8 nucleotides matching TRBD1. V lost 6 bases, J lost 3 bases, and 6 bases stayed unmatched. Germline CDR1 reads MDHEN; CDR2 reads SYDVKM. The CDR3 spans 14 residues. The CDR3 bases are TGTGCCAGCAGCGCCGGACAGGGCGACTATGGCTACACCTTC. It translates to CASSAGQGDYGYTF.

This chain uses TRBV7-9 with TRBJ1-1; no firm D call. Trimming took off 1 base at V and 3 bases at J, with 12 bases between the two ends. Per germline, CDR1 SEHNR and CDR2 FQNEAQ (reference sequence). This CDR3 has 15 residues. The CDR3 nucleotides are TGTGCCAGCAGCTTAGTCCAGGCGCGGGACACTGAAGCTTTCTTT. Translated: CASSLVQARDTEAFF.

The chain joins TRBV19 to TRBJ2-3; D possibly uses TRBD1 or TRBD2 (5 bases each). The CDR3 is 14 amino acids. In germline, CDR1 is LNHDA, CDR2 SQIVND (reference sequence). V shed 8 bases and J shed 4 bases, with 16 bases lying between them. CDR3: CASSLAGAADTQYF. CDR3 in DNA: TGTGCCAGTTCATTAGCCGGGGCCGCAGATACGCAGTATTTT. Full variable domain (outside the CDR3, taken from reference TRBV19 and TRBJ2-3): DGGITQSPKYLFRKEGQNVTLSCEQNLNHDAMYWYRQDPGQGLRLIYYSQIVNDFQKGDIAEGYSVSREKKESFPLTVTSAQKNPTAFYLCASSLAGAADTQYFGPGTRLTVL.

The V and J genes are TRBV5-6 and TRBJ2-7; D is uncertain. The CDR3 has 12 residues. Germline assignment: CDR1 SGHDT and CDR2 YYEEEE. Trimming removed 3 bases at V and 0 bases at J, with 4 bases between. In DNA form, the CDR3 reads TGTGCCAGCAGCTCCGCCTCCTACGAGCAGTACTTC. It codes for CASSSASYEQYF.